This TCR beta chain was profiled in a study of T-cell memory formation after mild COVID-19. Overall study context: Most TCR clusters belonged to a single donor.

This CDR3 has 16 residues. V shed 3 bases, J shed 0 bases, and the junction held 6 bases outside the gene matches. Per germline, CDR1 SEHNR and CDR2 FQNEAQ (reference sequence). This clonotype was observed a handful of times. The target antigen is unknown. TCRdb re-called the 5' RACE reads through MiXCR, storing one row per CDR3 protein. The sample records roughly 410,000 distinct CDR3 sequences, around 24% being singletons. Regarding the study as a whole: Clones contracting day 15 to 85 were balanced CD4/CD8; later expanders leaned CD4+. Mainly in CM and EM were contracting CD4+ clones; CD8+ were in EMRA.

The TCR comes from an adult woman who had mild COVID-19 (a few samples of this study predate the infection). Cell type and time point are not known. This chain connects TRBV7-9 to TRBJ2-7; 9 bases align to TRBD2. Material for sequencing was PBMCs or a T cell subset sorted from them (not recorded which). The CDR3 reads CASSFPSGTSSYEQYF. Here the CDR3 DNA reads TGTGCCAGCAGCTTCCCTAGCGGGACCAGCTCCTACGAGCAGTACTTC.